This T cell receptor beta chain appears in the sequencing data of a study of cytomegalovirus exposure and HLA in healthy donors. Study-wide results and caveats: In a later analysis, at a false discovery rate of 0.05, roughly 17,000 TCR beta sequences were associated with HLA alleles. The productive fraction for most TCR beta V segments was about 87% or about 30% in an earlier analysis. What a later analysis reportedly showed was that an Asian-associated ancestry cluster had fewer N-insertions than the approximately 700-donor mean. As a later analysis showed, several of the most significant clusters appeared to be linked to common viral pathogens.

Use of 60 Vbeta and 13 Jbeta primers characterized the PCR. Method: immunoSEQ multiplex PCR; TCRdb's copy keeps in-frame clones and lacks some. The repertoire holds about 83,000 clones, about 70% seen once, with 8% to 10% in the top ten. The germline V gene has CDR1 SGHTA and CDR2 FQGNSA. Trimming took off 2 bases at V and 1 base at J, with 14 bases between the two ends. This CDR3 has 16 residues. This clone was observed a few times. Antigen specificity is unknown. The TCR was taken from a man in his 60s in good health and CMV-seronegative. This sequence joins TRBV7-2 and TRBJ1-1; no definite D call. Material for sequencing was PBMCs. In DNA, the CDR3 is TGTGCCAGCAGCTTAACCTCGGATGCGGGGAACACTGAAGCTTTCTTT. Amino acids: CASSLTSDAGNTEAFF.